This TCR beta chain derives from a study of shared clonotypes between healthy human individuals. Recent vaccinations or acute infections were absent in the healthy HIV-negative adult donors. A note on this clone: Its antigen remains unidentified.

The assay was immunoSEQ multiplex PCR, and TCRdb's table has in-frame clones only and misses some. This repertoire shows some 500,000 clones, approximately 80% found once; its top ten account for 12%. Study-level points and caveats: The represented genetic and exposure-history diversity was limited by the small number of donors.

CDR1 and CDR2 from the germline V gene are ENHRY and SYGVKD. Trimming removed 3 bases from V and 1 base from J, with 3 bases in between. The CDR3 covers 12 residues. Sequenced material: PBMCs. V and J are TRBV10-3 and TRBJ1-2; the D is unclear. The clonotype comes from a woman aged 40 to 50 in good health. Some clones in this sample may be carry-over from other donors' samples. The CDR3 is CAISDNNYGYTF. In nucleotides, the CDR3 is TGTGCCATCAGTGACAATAACTATGGCTACACCTTC.